The present entry profiles one T cell receptor (beta chain) with its context. The antigen is unknown. TCRdb passed the 5' RACE reads through MiXCR, listing each CDR3 protein once. The sample contains about 460,000 distinct CDR3 sequences, 12% to 15% of which appear only once. The data stem from a study of identical twins. Regarding the study as a whole: Twin-shared out-of-frame alpha sequences were enriched for low generation probability. The more abundant beta clonotypes in cord blood had fewer insertions, and memory repertoires did not show this.

V lost 3 bases, J lost 8 bases, and 10 bases stayed unmatched. The CDR3 is 15 residues long. Germline V lookup: CDR1 SGHTS, CDR2 YDEGEE. These data were likewise used in another study, on yellow fever vaccine responses in identical twins. That source notes: In identical twins, vaccine T cell responses appeared partly shared and partly individual.

The source of this sequence is a woman aged 18-35 years in good health. Sequenced material: CD4+ T cells sorted from blood. The chain has TRBV5-8 and TRBJ2-1, with 8 bases lining up with TRBD2. The CDR3 DNA is TGTGCCAGCAGCTCGCCTCGGGGGGGCATCTATGAGCAGTTCTTC. Its protein product is CASSSPRGGIYEQFF.